The text below deals with one T cell receptor beta chain. Its antigen is not yet known. Base qualities are missing; no much larger clone stands one base away. These data come from a study of T cell clones after liver transplantation (dated by TCRdb to about 2019). Describing the broader study: ITN030ST, the source of the samples, was a randomized trial that attempted immunosuppression withdrawal within 2 years of liver transplantation. Donor-reactive T cell clones were identified by TCRbeta sequencing after a pre-transplant mixed lymphocyte reaction and then tracked in post-transplant blood. Third party-reactive TCRbeta sequences from pre-transplant MLRs were also identified as an antigen-independent comparator for donor-reactive sequences. Three of the eight recipients were HCV-positive; the others were transplanted for non-autoimmune, non-viral indications. Subjects received no induction therapy and standard immunosuppression until randomization at 12-24 months post-transplant. Tolerance meant complete immunosuppression withdrawal for at least one year without liver enzymes rising beyond twice the upper limit of normal. Blood samples were taken pre-transplant, pre-randomization before withdrawal, and post-randomization after full withdrawal or failed withdrawal. A cohort of 8 liver transplant recipients was studied, of whom 3 were classified as tolerant and 5 as non-tolerant.

CDR1 and CDR2 (KGHSY, FQNENV) derive from the germline V gene. Cut back by 3 bases and 3 bases, the V and J ends lie 17 bases apart. The CDR3 sequence holds 16 residues, the cysteine and phenylalanine included. Kept here is only the CDR3 DNA, which spans 48 bases and is read in frame from base 1. Thawed unstimulated PBMCs were stained for CD3, CD4 and CD8 and FACS-sorted into CD3+CD4+ and CD3+CD8+ populations. Each of the 8 studied subjects was randomized to immunosuppression withdrawal. Genomic DNA was isolated with the Qiagen DNeasy Blood and Tissue Kit. Using immunoSEQ, frozen genomic DNA was subjected to high-throughput TCRbeta CDR3 sequencing, a process that included PCR amplification, mapping, bias correction and internal controls. The authors' analysis ran thus. Only productive rearrangements were retained, with each unique TCRbeta sequence defined by its CDR3 nucleotide sequence together with its V and J gene. For a sequence to be called donor-reactive, it needed a frequency of at least 0.01% and at least 5-fold expansion in CFSE-low cells compared with unstimulated pre-transplant cells. Minimum frequency thresholds were set for each subject on the basis of the unstimulated sample with the lowest template count, so that a detection power of at least 90% was ensured. Jensen-Shannon divergence between the top 1000 TCRbeta sequences after and before transplant was used to measure repertoire turnover. Two-sided Fisher's exact tests were used to test for changes in the detection of donor-reactive sequences. The table comes from immuneACCESS by way of TCRdb, which keeps in-frame sequences with V and J called. Part of the clones is missing from these tables; in studies checked, under half for an unresolved V gene and the rest for unknown reasons. V and J calls and clone size follow that table, whereas D and trimming were derived from the DNA. Present in this sample are approximately 22,000 clones, 85% to 95% of which were seen just once. The leading ten clones occupy approximately 25% of the sample.

Points the paper makes about the study in general: In 5 of 8 subjects, circulating donor-reactive CD4 TCRbeta sequences decreased significantly after transplant, regardless of tolerance or HCV status. In a couple of subjects, low numbers of available donor cells limited the measurable donor-reactive repertoire. Because of small, heterogeneous patient numbers and non-standardized post-transplant time points, the conclusions were only preliminary. Once repertoire turnover was taken into account, donor-reactive detection showed a significant reduction for CD4 in 7 of 8 subjects and for CD8 in 8 of 8. Because allograft tissue specimens were not available, migration of donor-reactive T cells into the graft, rather than deletion, may have occurred. Donor-reactive sequences decreased more than third party-reactive sequences, which suggests partial antigen-specific deletion that was not related to withdrawal success.

Recombination linked TRBV16 to TRBJ1-2; a confident D gene designation cannot be given. The input for sequencing was CD8+ T cells from blood, taken less than 28 months after liver transplant. This TCR derives from a human patient who received a liver transplant. After transplantation, some T cells may belong to the graft donor instead of the recipient. The nucleotides read TGTGCCAGCAGCCATAGGGCTTCGACCTGGGACTATGGCTACACCTTC. Its protein product is CASSHRASTWDYGYTF.